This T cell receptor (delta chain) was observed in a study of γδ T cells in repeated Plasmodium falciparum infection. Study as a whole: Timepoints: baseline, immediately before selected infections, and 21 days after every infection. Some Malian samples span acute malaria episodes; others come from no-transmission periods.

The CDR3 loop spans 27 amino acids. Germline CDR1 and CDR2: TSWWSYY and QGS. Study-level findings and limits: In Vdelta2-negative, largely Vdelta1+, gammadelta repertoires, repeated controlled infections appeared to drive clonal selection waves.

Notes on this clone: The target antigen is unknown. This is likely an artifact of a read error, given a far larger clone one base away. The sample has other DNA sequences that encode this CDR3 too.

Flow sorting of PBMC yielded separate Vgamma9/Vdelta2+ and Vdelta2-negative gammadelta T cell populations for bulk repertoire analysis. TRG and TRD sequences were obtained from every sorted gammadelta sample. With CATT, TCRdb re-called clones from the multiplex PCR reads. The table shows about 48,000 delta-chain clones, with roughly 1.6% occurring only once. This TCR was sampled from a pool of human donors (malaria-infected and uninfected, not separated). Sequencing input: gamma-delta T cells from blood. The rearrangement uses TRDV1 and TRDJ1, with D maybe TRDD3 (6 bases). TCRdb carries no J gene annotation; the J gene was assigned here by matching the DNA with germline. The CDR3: CALGEHSTPRPVYWEIPTRDYTDKLIF. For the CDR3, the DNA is TGTGCCCTTGGGGAACATAGTACCCCCCGTCCCGTTTACTGGGAGATACCCACGCGGGATTACACCGATAAACTCATCTTT.